These T cell receptor beta chains were read from a single sample in a study of identical twins. TCRdb re-analysed the 5' RACE reads in MiXCR, keeping a single row per CDR3 protein. The table records about 290,000 distinct CDR3 sequences, 7.5% to 9.5% of them present only once. The same sample was also studied in work on yellow fever vaccine responses in identical twins.

The sample comprised CD8+ T cells sorted from blood. These receptors were collected from a woman younger than 35 in good health. Each CDR3 is given with its conserved first and last residue. A D gene is named only where the DNA matches it firmly. Only part of the rows carry a size: once, few, many, or a class if the clone is expanded.

-	-	TRBV4-1	15	TRBJ2-5	CASSQAPEDLETQYF	TGCGCCAGCAGCCAAGCACCCGAGGACTTAGAGACCCAGTACTTC
-	-	TRBV11-2	16	TRBJ2-1	CASSLGNGIGYNEQFF	TGTGCCAGCAGCTTAGGTAACGGAATTGGATACAATGAGCAGTTCTTC
-	-	TRBV6-5	15	TRBJ2-7	CASSYWQADSYEQYF	TGTGCCAGCAGTTATTGGCAGGCCGACTCCTACGAGCAGTACTTC
-	-	TRBV5-1	14	TRBJ1-1	CASSPTGFGTEAFF	TGCGCCAGCAGTCCAACAGGGTTTGGCACTGAAGCTTTCTTT
-	-	TRBV12-3/TRBV12-4	14	TRBJ1-5	CASSDGGVNQPQHF	TGTGCCAGCAGCGACGGGGGAGTCAATCAGCCCCAGCATTTT
-	few	TRBV6-2/TRBV6-3	16	TRBJ2-3	CASREGTLPLGDTQYF	TGTGCCAGCAGAGAAGGGACTCTTCCCCTAGGAGATACGCAGTATTTT
TRBD1	few	TRBV28	18	TRBJ2-6	CASSLRGQGIFGANVLTF	TGTGCCAGCAGTTTACGGGGACAGGGCATCTTTGGGGCCAACGTCCTGACTTTC
TRBD2	many	TRBV5-1	14	TRBJ2-3	CASRPSGAADTQYF	TGCGCCAGCAGGCCTAGCGGGGCGGCAGATACGCAGTATTTT
-	many	TRBV2	12	TRBJ2-1	CAPGASYNEQFF	TGTGCCCCAGGGGCCAGCTACAATGAGCAGTTCTTC
-	-	TRBV27	15	TRBJ2-1	CASSLGTPSYNEQFF	TGTGCCAGCAGTTTGGGGACGCCTTCCTACAATGAGCAGTTCTTC
TRBD1	-	TRBV29-1	11	TRBJ1-1	CSGWTGLRAFF	TGCAGCGGGTGGACAGGGCTTAGGGCTTTCTTT
-	few	TRBV7-2	16	TRBJ2-5	CASSPPAGGPVETQYF	TGTGCCAGCAGCCCCCCCGCCGGGGGGCCCGTAGAGACCCAGTACTTC
-	-	TRBV7-9	15	TRBJ2-1	CASSSQTRVYNEQFF	TGTGCCAGCAGCTCGCAAACCAGGGTCTACAATGAGCAGTTCTTC
-	many	TRBV3-1	15	TRBJ1-1	CASSQEATGITEAFF	TGTGCCAGCAGCCAAGAGGCCACAGGGATCACTGAAGCTTTCTTT
TRBD2	few	TRBV9	13	TRBJ2-5	CASSRGGQETQYF	TGTGCCAGCAGTCGGGGGGGACAAGAGACCCAGTACTTC
TRBD1	few	TRBV5-1	15	TRBJ1-6	CASSLEGTVNSPLHF	TGCGCCAGCAGCTTGGAGGGGACAGTAAATTCACCCCTCCACTTT
-	many	TRBV27	15	TRBJ2-1	CASSAGFSLDNEQFF	TGTGCCAGCAGCGCAGGGTTTAGTTTGGACAATGAGCAGTTCTTC
TRBD1	-	TRBV5-5	16	TRBJ2-3	CASSLHQGGISDTQYF	TGTGCCAGCAGCTTGCATCAAGGGGGCATCTCAGATACGCAGTATTTT
-	few	TRBV18	17	TRBJ1-4	CASSPSRTEATNEKLFF	TGTGCCAGCTCACCCTCCCGGACGGAAGCAACTAATGAAAAACTGTTTTTT
-	-	TRBV6-2/TRBV6-3	16	TRBJ2-2	CASSPRLSQNTGELFF	TGTGCCAGCAGCCCCCGACTAAGCCAGAACACCGGGGAGCTGTTTTTT
-	few	TRBV10-3	14	TRBJ2-2	CATAEQGFPGELFF	TGTGCCACCGCTGAGCAGGGATTTCCCGGGGAGCTGTTTTTT
TRBD2	-	TRBV7-8	16	TRBJ2-1	CASSALAGGGYNEQFF	TGTGCCAGCAGCGCCTTAGCGGGAGGTGGGTACAATGAGCAGTTCTTC
-	-	TRBV20-1	13	TRBJ1-2	CSARGTGSNLYTF	TGCAGTGCTAGGGGAACAGGGTCCAATCTCTACACCTTC
-	many	TRBV12-3/TRBV12-4	12	TRBJ2-7	CASSFSSVGQYF	TGTGCCAGCAGTTTTAGTTCCGTGGGGCAGTACTTC
-	few	TRBV27	14	TRBJ1-4	CASSLRAVNEKLFF	TGTGCCAGCAGTCTTCGGGCCGTTAATGAAAAACTGTTTTTT
TRBD1	many	TRBV10-3	14	TRBJ1-1	CAIRAGGELSQAFF	TGTGCCATCCGGGCAGGGGGCGAGCTCTCCCAAGCTTTCTTT
TRBD2	many	TRBV14	15	TRBJ2-3	CASSQGGSIGDTQYF	TGTGCCAGCAGCCAAGGCGGGAGTATTGGAGATACGCAGTATTTT
-	-	TRBV18	15	TRBJ2-3	CASSPTRHVADTQYF	TGTGCCAGCTCACCAACAAGACACGTTGCAGATACGCAGTATTTT